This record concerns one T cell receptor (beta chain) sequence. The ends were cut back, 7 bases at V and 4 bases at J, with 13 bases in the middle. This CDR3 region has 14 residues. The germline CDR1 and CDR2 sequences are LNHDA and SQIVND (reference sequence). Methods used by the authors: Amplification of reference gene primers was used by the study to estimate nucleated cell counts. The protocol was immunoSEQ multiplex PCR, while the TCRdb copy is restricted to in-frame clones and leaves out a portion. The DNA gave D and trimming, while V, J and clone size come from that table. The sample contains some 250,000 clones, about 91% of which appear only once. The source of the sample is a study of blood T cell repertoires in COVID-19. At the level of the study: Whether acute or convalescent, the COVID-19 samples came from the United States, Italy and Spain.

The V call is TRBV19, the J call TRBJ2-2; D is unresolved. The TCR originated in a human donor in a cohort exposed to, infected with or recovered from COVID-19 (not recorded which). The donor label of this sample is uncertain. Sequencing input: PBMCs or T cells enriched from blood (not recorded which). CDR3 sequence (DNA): TGTGCCAGTAAATCATATGCGTCCACCGGGGAGCTGTTTTTT. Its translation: CASKSYASTGELFF. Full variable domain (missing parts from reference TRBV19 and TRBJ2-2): DGGITQSPKYLFRKEGQNVTLSCEQNLNHDAMYWYRQDPGQGLRLIYYSQIVNDFQKGDIAEGYSVSREKKESFPLTVTSAQKNPTAFYLCASKSYASTGELFFGEGSRLTVL.